These 3 T cell receptor beta chains were sequenced from one sample in a study of identifying expanded T cells in peripheral blood. The data were produced by immunoSEQ multiplex PCR, yet TCRdb's version contains in-frame clones alone and is incomplete. The sample has about 90,000 clones; 88% are singletons. The sequenced sample was blood. The source of these receptors is a person aged 18-70 years in good health.

This chain uses TRBV4-3 with TRBJ1-4, with D possibly TRBD1 on 6 matching bases. Germline CDR1 reads LGHNA; CDR2 reads YSLEER. The V and J ends lost 0 bases and 2 bases respectively, with 13 bases between them. The CDR3 runs 17 residues. CDR3 amino acids: CASSQDWYRATNEKLFF. For the CDR3, the DNA is TGCGCCAGCAGCCAAGATTGGTACAGGGCGACTAATGAAAAACTGTTTTTT.

This chain links TRBV4-3 with TRBJ2-3; 11 nucleotides line up with TRBD2. V lost 8 bases and J lost 4; bases outside the gene matches: 5. This CDR3 is 14 amino acids long. CDR1 and CDR2 (germline): LGHNA, YSLEER. Here the CDR3 reads CASGLAGGADTQYF. DNA for the CDR3: TGCGCCAGCGGTCTAGCGGGAGGCGCAGATACGCAGTATTTT.

The V call is TRBV7-9, the J call TRBJ2-7; D gene unclear. V was clipped by 3 bases and J by 6 bases, with 18 bases between them. The CDR3 sequence is 15 residues long. The V gene's germline CDR1 is SEHNR and CDR2 FQNEAQ (reference sequence). CDR3 sequence: CASSFIGGDSREQYF. Written as DNA, the CDR3 is TGTGCCAGCAGCTTTATCGGTGGCGATTCCCGCGAGCAGTACTTC.